The rows below give T cell receptor beta chains drawn from one sample of a study of OX40 agonist ivuxolimab in advanced cancers. Assay: immunoSEQ multiplex PCR; the TCRdb copy retains only in-frame clones and omits some. The table includes approximately 47,000 clones, approximately 86% detected once. Material: CD4+ or CD8+ T cells sorted from blood, obtained in a trial of the OX40 agonist ivuxolimab. Receptors originate from an adult with an advanced solid tumor such as melanoma, head and neck, liver or kidney cancer. Both conserved end residues are part of each CDR3. A D gene is named only where the DNA matches it firmly. Clone size is stated in some rows and not others, as once, few, many or a class when expanded.

v_gene	j_gene	abundance	d_gene	CDR3aa	CDR3nt
TRBV7-6	TRBJ2-2	.	TRBD1	CASRPRAGGFGELFF	TGTGCCAGCAGGCCGAGAGCAGGGGGCTTCGGGGAGCTGTTTTTT
TRBV2	TRBJ1-5	.	.	CASSGGGGFSQPQHF	TGTGCCAGCAGTGGGGGTGGGGGGTTTAGTCAGCCCCAGCATTTT
TRBV19	TRBJ2-7	.	.	CASSIAERTTYEQYF	TGTGCCAGTAGTATAGCTGAGCGGACCACCTACGAGCAGTACTTC
TRBV6-6	TRBJ2-1	.	TRBD1	CASSYGTGAYNEQFF	TGTGCCAGCAGTTACGGGACAGGGGCTTACAATGAGCAGTTCTTC
TRBV7-2	TRBJ2-7	.	TRBD2	CASSLAGAGGPGEQYF	TGTGCCAGCAGCTTAGCGGGAGCGGGAGGGCCGGGAGAGCAGTACTTC
TRBV10-3	TRBJ2-7	.	.	CAISRPESSYEQYF	TGTGCCATCAGTAGGCCGGAGAGCTCCTACGAGCAGTACTTC
TRBV14	TRBJ1-1	few	.	CASSWNRNTEAFF	TGTGCCAGCAGCTGGAATAGGAACACTGAAGCTTTCTTT
TRBV11-1	TRBJ1-2	.	.	CASSLDPGPYGYTF	TGTGCCAGCAGCTTAGATCCAGGCCCCTATGGCTACACCTTC
TRBV5-6	TRBJ2-7	.	TRBD2	CASTSGGYEQYF	TGTGCCAGCACTAGCGGAGGTTACGAGCAGTACTTC
TRBV5-1	TRBJ2-2	.	.	CASSLATGARELFF	TGCGCCAGCAGCTTGGCTACGGGGGCGCGGGAGCTGTTTTTT
TRBV6-5	TRBJ1-3	.	.	CASMRGNTIYF	TGTGCCAGCATGAGGGGAAACACCATATATTTT
TRBV18	TRBJ2-7	.	TRBD1	CASSRGQGYEQYF	TGTGCCAGCTCACGGGGACAGGGCTACGAGCAGTACTTC
TRBV5-1	TRBJ1-4	.	.	CASRGGAQNEKLFF	TGCGCCAGCAGGGGGGGGGCCCAAAATGAAAAACTGTTTTTT
TRBV2	TRBJ2-2	.	TRBD2	CASSPSGRLGLFF	TGTGCCAGCAGTCCTAGCGGGAGACTTGGGCTGTTTTTT
TRBV27	TRBJ1-6	.	.	CASSPSGMDNSPLHF	TGTGCCAGCAGTCCATCAGGGATGGATAATTCACCCCTCCACTTT